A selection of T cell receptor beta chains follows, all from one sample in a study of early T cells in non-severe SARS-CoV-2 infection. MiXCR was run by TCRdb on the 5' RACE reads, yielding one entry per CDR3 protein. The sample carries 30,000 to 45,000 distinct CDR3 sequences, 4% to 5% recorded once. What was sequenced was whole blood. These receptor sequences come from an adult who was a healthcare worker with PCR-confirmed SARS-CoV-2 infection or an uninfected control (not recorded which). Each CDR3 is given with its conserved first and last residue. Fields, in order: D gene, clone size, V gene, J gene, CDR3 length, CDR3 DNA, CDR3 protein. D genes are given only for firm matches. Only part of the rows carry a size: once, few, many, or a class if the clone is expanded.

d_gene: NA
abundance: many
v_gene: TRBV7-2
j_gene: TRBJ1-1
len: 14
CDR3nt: TGTGCCAGCAGCTTAGGGAACAGGAACACTGAAGCTTTCTTT
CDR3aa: CASSLGNRNTEAFF

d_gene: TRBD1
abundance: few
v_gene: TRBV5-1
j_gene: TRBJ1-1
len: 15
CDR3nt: TGCGCCAGCATCCTGGACAGGGGGCTGAACACTAAAGCTTTCTTT
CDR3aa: CASILDRGLNTKAFF

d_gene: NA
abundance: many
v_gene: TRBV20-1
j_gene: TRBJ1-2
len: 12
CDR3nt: TGCAGTGCTAGACTGGGAAACTATGGCTACACCTTC
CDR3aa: CSARLGNYGYTF

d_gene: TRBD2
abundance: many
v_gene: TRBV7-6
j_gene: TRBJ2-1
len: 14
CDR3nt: TGTGCCAGCAGCCGGCTAGCGGGAATTAATGAGCAGTTCTTC
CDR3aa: CASSRLAGINEQFF

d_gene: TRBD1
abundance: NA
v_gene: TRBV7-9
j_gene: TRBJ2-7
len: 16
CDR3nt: TGTGCCAGCAGCCCGCCCGGGACAGGGAGCTCCTACGAGCAGTACTTC
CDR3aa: CASSPPGTGSSYEQYF

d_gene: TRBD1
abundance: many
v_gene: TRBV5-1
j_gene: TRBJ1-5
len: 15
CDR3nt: TGCGCCAGCAGCTTGGCCGGGACAGGGGGTCAGCCCCAGCATTTT
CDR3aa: CASSLAGTGGQPQHF

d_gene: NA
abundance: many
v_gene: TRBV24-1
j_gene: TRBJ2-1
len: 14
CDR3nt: TGTGCCACCGCCGCGAGCGCTCACTACAATGAGCAGTTCTTC
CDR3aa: CATAASAHYNEQFF

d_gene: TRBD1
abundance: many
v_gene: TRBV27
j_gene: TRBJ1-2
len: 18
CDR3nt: TGTGCCAGCAGTTTAAGCTTCCGGACAGGGGGATTTCGGGATGGCTACACCTTC
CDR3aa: CASSLSFRTGGFRDGYTF

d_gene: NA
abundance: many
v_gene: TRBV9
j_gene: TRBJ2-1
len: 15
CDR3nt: TGTGCCAGCAGCGTAGTGGCCAGGCCTGTACAAGAGCAGTTCTTC
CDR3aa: CASSVVARPVQEQFF

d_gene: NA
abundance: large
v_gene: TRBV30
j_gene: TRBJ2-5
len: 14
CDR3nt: TGTGCCTGGAGTGTACTGTGGGCCCGGGAGACCCAGTACTTC
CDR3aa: CAWSVLWARETQYF

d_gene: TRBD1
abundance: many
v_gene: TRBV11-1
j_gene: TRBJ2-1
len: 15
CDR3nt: TGTGCCAGCAGCCCGGGACAGGGGCGAGAAGGGGAGCAGTTCTTC
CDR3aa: CASSPGQGREGEQFF

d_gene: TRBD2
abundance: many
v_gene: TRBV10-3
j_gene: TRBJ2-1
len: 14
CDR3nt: TGTGCCATCAGTGAGTTTACTAGCGGCAATGAGCAGTTCTTC
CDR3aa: CAISEFTSGNEQFF

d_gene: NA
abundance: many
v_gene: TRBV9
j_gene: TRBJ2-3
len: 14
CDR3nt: TGTGCCAGCAGCAGAGGAGGGGGTGCAGATACGCAGTATTTT
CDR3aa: CASSRGGGADTQYF

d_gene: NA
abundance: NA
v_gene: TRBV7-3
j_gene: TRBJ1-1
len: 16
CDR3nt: TGTGCCAGCAGCTTATCAGGAGATTCGATGAACACTGAAGCTTTCTTT
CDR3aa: CASSLSGDSMNTEAFF

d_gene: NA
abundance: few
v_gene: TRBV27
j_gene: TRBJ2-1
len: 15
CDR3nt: TGTGCCAGCAGATTGACAAGGAGCCCCCACAATGAGCAGTTCTTC
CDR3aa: CASRLTRSPHNEQFF

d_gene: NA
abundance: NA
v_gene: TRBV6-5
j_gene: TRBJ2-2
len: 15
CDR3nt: TGTGCCCCCAGGGGCAGGAGGTTTGGAACCGGGGAGCTGTTTTTT
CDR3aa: CAPRGRRFGTGELFF

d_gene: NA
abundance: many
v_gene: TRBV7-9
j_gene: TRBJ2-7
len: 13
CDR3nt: TGTGCCAGCAGCATCCGACCGTCCTACGAGCAGTACTTC
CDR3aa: CASSIRPSYEQYF

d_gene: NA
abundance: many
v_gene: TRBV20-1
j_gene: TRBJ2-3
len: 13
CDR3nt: TGCAGTGCTAAAAACCCCAGCACAGATACGCAGTATTTT
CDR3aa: CSAKNPSTDTQYF

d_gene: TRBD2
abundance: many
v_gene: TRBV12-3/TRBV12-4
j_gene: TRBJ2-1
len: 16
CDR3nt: TGTGCCAGCAGTTTTTGGGGGAGGGCCCTCTACAATGAGCAGTTCTTC
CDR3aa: CASSFWGRALYNEQFF

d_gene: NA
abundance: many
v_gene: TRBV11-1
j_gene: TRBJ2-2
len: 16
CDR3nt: TGTGCCAGCAGCTTATGGCCGGGGGCGAACACCGGGGAGCTGTTTTTT
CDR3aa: CASSLWPGANTGELFF

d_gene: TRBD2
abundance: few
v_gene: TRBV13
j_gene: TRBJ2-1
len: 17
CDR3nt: TGTGCCAGCAGCTTCTGGACTAGCGGGGGGGCTTACAATGAGCAGTTCTTC
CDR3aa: CASSFWTSGGAYNEQFF

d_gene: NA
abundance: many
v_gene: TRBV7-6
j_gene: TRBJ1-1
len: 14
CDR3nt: TGTGCCAGCAGCCCTGGAAGGCCGATCTCTGAAGCTTTCTTT
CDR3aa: CASSPGRPISEAFF

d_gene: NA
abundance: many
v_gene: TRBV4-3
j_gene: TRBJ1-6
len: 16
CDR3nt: TGCGCCAGCAGCCAAGAAAAGGGGAGCCATAATTCACCCCTCCACTTT
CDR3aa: CASSQEKGSHNSPLHF

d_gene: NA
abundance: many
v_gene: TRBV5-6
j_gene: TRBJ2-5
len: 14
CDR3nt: TGTGCCAGCAGCTTGGCAGCAGGGAAAAAGACCCAGTACTTC
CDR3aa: CASSLAAGKKTQYF

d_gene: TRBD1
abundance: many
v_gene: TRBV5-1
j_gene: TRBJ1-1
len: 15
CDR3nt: TGCGCCAGCAGGAATGATATTGGACAGGGCGACGAAGCTTTCTTT
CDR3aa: CASRNDIGQGDEAFF

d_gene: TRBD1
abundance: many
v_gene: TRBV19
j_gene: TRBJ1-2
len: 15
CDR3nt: TGTGCCAGTAGTCCAGGGACAGGGGGCCTCTATGGCTACACCTTC
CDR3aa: CASSPGTGGLYGYTF

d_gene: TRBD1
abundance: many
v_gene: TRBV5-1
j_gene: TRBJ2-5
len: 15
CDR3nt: TGCGCCAGCAGCTTACAGGGGTTAGGGTTGGAGACCCAGTACTTC
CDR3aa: CASSLQGLGLETQYF

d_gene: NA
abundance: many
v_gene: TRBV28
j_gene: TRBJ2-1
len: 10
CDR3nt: TGTGCCAGCAGTTTAGCTGAGCAGTTCTTC
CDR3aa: CASSLAEQFF

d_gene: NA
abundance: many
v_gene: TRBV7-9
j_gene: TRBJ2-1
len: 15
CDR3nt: TGTGCCAGCAGCATGAATTCGGGGGCGCGAAATGAGCAGTTCTTC
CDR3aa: CASSMNSGARNEQFF

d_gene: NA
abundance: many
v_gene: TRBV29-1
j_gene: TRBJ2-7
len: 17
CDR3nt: TGCAGCGTTGTTGTCGACAGTCGAGGGGGGGAATCCTACGAGCAGTACTTC
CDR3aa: CSVVVDSRGGESYEQYF

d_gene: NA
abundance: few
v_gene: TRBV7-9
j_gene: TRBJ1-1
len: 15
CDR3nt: TGTGCCAGCAGCCCCAGGGGCAGCCGGAACACTGAAGCTTTCTTT
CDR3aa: CASSPRGSRNTEAFF

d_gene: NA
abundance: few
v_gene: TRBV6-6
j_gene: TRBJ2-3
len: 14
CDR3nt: TGTGCCAGCAGTTACTCCCAATTTACAGATACGCAGTATTTT
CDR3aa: CASSYSQFTDTQYF

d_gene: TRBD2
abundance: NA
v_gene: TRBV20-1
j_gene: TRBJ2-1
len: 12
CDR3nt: TGCAGTGCTGGACTAGCCTACAATGAGCAGTTCTTC
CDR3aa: CSAGLAYNEQFF